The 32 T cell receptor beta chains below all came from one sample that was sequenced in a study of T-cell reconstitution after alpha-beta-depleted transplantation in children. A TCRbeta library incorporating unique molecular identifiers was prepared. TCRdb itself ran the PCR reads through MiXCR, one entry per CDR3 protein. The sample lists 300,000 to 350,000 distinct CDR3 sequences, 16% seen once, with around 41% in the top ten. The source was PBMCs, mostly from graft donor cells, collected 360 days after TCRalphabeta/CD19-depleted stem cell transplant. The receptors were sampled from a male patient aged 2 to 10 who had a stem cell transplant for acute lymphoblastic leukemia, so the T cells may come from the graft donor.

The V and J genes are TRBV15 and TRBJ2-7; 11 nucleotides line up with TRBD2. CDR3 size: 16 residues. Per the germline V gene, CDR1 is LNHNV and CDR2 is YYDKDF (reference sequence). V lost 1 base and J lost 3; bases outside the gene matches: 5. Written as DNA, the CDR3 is TGTGCCACCAGCAGAGGCGGACTAGCGGGCCACTACGAGCAGTACTTC. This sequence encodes CATSRGGLAGHYEQYF.

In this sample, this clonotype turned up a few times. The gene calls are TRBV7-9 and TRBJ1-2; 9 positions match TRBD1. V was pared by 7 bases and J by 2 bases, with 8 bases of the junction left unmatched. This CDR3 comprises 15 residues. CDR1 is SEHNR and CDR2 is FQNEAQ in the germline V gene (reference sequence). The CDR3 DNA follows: TGTGCCAGCACCCCGTGGGACAGGGACAACTATGGCTACACCTTC. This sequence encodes CASTPWDRDNYGYTF.

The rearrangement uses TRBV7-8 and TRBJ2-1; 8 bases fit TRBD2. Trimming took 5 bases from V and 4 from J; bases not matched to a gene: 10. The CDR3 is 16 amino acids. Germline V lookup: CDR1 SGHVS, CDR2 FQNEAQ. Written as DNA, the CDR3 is TGTGCCAGCAGCCCTCGAGCGGGAGAGGGTTACAATGAGCAGTTCTTC. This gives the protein CASSPRAGEGYNEQFF.

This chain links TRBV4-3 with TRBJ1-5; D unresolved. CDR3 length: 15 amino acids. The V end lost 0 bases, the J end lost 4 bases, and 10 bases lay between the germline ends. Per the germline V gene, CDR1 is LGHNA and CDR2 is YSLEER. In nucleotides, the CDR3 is TGCGCCAGCAGCCAAGATGGGCGAGATAATCAGCCCCAGCATTTT. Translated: CASSQDGRDNQPQHF.

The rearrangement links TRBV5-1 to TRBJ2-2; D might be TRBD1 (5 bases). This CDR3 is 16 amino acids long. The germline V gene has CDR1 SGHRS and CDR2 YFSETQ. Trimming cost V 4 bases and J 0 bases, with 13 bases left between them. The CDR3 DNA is TGCGCCAGCAGCGTCAGGGTTGGACCGAACACCGGGGAGCTGTTTTTT. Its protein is CASSVRVGPNTGELFF. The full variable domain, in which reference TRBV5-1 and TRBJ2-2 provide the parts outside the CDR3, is KAGVTQTPRYLIKTRGQQVTLSCSPISGHRSVSWYQQTPGQGLQFLFEYFSETQRNKGNFPGRFSGRQFSNSRSEMNVSTLELGDSALYLCASSVRVGPNTGELFFGEGSRLTVL.

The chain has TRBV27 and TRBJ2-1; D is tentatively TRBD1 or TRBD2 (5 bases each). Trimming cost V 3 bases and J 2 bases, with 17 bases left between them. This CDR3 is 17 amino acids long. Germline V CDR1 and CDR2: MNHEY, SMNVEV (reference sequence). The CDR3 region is CASSFVPWVGPYNEQFF. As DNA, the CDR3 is TGTGCCAGCAGTTTTGTCCCCTGGGTGGGACCCTACAATGAGCAGTTCTTC.

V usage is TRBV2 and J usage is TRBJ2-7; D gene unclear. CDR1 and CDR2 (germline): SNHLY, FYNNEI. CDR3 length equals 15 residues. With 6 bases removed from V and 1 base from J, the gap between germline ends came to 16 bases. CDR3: CASSALLTASYEQYF. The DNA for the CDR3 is TGTGCCAGCAGCGCCCTACTCACAGCGTCCTACGAGCAGTACTTC.

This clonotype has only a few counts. The CDR3 nucleotides read TGTGCCAGCAGTTACTTGCCCGGGACAACTGGGGCCAACGTCCTGACTTTC. Translating it yields CASSYLPGTTGANVLTF. The chain uses TRBV6-5 and TRBJ2-6; D might be TRBD1 (6 bases). V was cut by 1 base and J by 2 bases, with 12 bases left in between. Germline lookup yields CDR1 MNHEY and CDR2 SVGAGI. The CDR3 length is 17 residues.

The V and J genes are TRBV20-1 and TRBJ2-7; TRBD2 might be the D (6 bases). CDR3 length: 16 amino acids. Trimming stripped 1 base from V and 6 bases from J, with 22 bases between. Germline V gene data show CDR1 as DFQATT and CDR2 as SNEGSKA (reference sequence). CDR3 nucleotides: TGCAGTGCTAGAGTGGACCTGTCTGTGATGGAGGGCGAGCAGTACTTC. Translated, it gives CSARVDLSVMEGEQYF.

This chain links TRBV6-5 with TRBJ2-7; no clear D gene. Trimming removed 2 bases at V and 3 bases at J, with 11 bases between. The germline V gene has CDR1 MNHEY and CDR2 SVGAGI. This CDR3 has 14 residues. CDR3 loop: CASSYGRSNYEQYF. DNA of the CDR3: TGTGCCAGCAGTTACGGCAGGAGCAACTACGAGCAGTACTTC.

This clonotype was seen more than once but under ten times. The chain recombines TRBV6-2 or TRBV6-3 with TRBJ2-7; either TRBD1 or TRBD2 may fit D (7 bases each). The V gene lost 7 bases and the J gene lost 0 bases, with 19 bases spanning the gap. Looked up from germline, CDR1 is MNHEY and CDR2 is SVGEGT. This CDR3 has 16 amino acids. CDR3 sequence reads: CASTTYRGGTSYEQYF. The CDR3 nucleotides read TGTGCCAGCACTACCTACAGGGGAGGGACCTCCTACGAGCAGTACTTC.

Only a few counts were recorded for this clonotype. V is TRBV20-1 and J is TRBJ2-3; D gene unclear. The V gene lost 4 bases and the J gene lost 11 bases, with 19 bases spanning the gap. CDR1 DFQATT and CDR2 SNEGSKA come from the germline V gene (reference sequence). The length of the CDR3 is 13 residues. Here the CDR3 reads CSATNPGPMKQYF. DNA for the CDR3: TGCAGTGCTACAAACCCGGGCCCCATGAAGCAGTATTTT.

The CDR3, as DNA: TGTGCCAGCAGCCCAGACCGGGGGGAAAAACTGTTTTTT. Protein product: CASSPDRGEKLFF. This chain joins TRBV4-2 and TRBJ1-4, with D possibly matching TRBD1 (5 bases). Per the germline V gene, CDR1 is LGHNA and CDR2 is YNFKEQ. The CDR3 covers 13 residues. V was cut by 4 bases and J by 8 bases, with 11 bases left in between.

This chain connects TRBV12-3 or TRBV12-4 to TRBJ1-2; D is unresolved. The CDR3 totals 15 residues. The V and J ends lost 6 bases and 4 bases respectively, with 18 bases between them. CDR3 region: CASSLTLDGVYGYTF. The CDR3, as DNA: TGTGCCAGCAGCCTAACCCTCGACGGCGTCTATGGCTACACCTTC.

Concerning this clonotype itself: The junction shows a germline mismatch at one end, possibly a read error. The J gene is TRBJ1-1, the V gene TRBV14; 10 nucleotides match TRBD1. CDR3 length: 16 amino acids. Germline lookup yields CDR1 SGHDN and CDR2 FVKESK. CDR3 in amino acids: CAISQAGQGIWTEAFF. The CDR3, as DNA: TGTGCCATCAGCCAAGCGGGACAGGGGATCTGGACTGAAGCTTTCTTT. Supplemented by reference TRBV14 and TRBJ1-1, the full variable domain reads EAGVTQFPSHSVIEKGQTVTLRCDPISGHDNLYWYRRVMGKEIKFLLHFVKESKQDESGMPNNRFLAERTGGTYSTLKVQPAELEDSGVYFCAISQAGQGIWTEAFFGQGTRLTVV.

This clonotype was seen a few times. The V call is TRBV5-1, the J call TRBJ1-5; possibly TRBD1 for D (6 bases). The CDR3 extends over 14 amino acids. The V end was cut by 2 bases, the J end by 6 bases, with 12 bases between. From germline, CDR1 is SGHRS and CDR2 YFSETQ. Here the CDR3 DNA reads TGCGCCAGCAGCTTAGCGGGGGCCGGTCAGCCCCAGCATTTT. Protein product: CASSLAGAGQPQHF.

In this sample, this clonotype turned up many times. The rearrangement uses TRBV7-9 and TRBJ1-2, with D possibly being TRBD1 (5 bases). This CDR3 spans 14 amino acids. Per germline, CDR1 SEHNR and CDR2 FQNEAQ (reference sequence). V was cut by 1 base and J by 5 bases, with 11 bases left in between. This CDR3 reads CASSLGQGWYGYTF. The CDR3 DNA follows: TGTGCCAGCAGCTTAGGGCAGGGTTGGTATGGCTACACCTTC.

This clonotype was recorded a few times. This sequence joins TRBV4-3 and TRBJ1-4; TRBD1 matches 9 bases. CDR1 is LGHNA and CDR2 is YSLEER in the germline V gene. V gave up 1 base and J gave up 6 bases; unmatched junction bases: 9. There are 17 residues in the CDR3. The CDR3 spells CASSQAGQGTIYEKLFF. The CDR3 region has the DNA TGCGCCAGCAGCCAAGCGGGACAGGGAACCATCTATGAAAAACTGTTTTTT.

CDR3 DNA: TGCAGCGTTGAAGATGGCCTTCGAACACGGAACACCGGGGAGCTGTTTTTT. It yields the protein CSVEDGLRTRNTGELFF. V is TRBV29-1 and J is TRBJ2-2; D not resolved. This CDR3 has 17 residues. The ends were cut back, 0 bases at V and 1 base at J, with 15 bases in the middle. CDR1 is SQVTM, CDR2 ANQGSEA, per germline.

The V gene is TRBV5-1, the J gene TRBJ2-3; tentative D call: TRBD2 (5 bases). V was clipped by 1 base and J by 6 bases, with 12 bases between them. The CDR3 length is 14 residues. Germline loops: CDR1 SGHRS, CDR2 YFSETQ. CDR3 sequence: CASSLTRGLDTQYF. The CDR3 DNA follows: TGCGCCAGCAGCTTGACACGAGGGCTTGATACGCAGTATTTT.

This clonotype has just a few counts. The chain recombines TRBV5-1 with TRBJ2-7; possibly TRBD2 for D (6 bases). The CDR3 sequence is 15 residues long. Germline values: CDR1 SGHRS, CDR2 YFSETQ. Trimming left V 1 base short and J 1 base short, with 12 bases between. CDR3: CASSLLSSGSYEQYF. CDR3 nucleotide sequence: TGCGCCAGCAGCTTGTTATCCAGCGGGTCCTACGAGCAGTACTTC.

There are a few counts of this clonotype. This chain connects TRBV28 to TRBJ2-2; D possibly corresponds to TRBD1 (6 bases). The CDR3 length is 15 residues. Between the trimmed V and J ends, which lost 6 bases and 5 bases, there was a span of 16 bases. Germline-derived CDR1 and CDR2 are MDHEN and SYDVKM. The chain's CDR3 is CASSPGTTPTGELFF. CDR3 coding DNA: TGTGCCAGCAGCCCCGGGACAACCCCGACCGGGGAGCTGTTTTTT.

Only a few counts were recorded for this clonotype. This CDR3 reads CASSLGAFEKLFF. CDR3 DNA: TGCGCCAGCAGCTTAGGGGCTTTCGAAAAACTGTTTTTT. The chain joins TRBV5-1 to TRBJ1-4; D is perhaps TRBD1 (5 bases). The germline V gene has CDR1 SGHRS and CDR2 YFSETQ. V lost 2 bases to trimming and J lost 8 bases, with 10 bases between them. CDR3 length equals 13 residues.

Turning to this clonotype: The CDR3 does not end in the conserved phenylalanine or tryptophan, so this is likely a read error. The CDR3 DNA sequence: TGTGCCAGCAGTTCCCACGGACTCTACTACGAGCAGTACTGC. Amino acids: CASSSHGLYYEQYC. The chain links TRBV12-3 or TRBV12-4 to TRBJ2-7; a possible D gene is TRBD2 (5 bases). Between the trimmed V and J ends, which lost 4 bases and 3 bases, there was a span of 13 bases. The CDR3 totals 14 residues.

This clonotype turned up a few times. The CDR3 here is CASSYPPEQYF. The CDR3 DNA reads TGTGCCAGCAGTTACCCCCCCGAGCAGTACTTC. The chain joins TRBV6-2 or TRBV6-3 to TRBJ2-7; D gene uncertain. The germline gives CDR1 MNHEY, CDR2 SVGEGT. The CDR3 length is 11 residues. V was pared by 2 bases and J by 6 bases, with 5 bases between.

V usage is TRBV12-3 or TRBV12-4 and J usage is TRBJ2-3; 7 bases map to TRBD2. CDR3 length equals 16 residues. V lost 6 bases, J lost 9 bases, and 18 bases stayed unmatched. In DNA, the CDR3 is TGTGCCAGCAGCCCGGCGGGCCTAGCGGCCACAGGCACGCAGTATTTT. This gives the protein CASSPAGLAATGTQYF.

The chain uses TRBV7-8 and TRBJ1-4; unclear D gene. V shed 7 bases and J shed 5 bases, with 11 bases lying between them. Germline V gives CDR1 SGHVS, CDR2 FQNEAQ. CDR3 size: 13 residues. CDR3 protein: CASTSAGNEKLFF. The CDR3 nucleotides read TGTGCCAGCACATCGGCTGGGAATGAAAAACTGTTTTTT.

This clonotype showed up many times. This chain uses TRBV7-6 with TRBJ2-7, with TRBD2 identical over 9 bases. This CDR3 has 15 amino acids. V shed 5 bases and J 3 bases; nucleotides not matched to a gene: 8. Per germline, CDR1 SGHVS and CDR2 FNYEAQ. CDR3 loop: CASSPPGTSFYEQYF. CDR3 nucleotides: TGTGCCAGCAGCCCCCCCGGGACTAGCTTCTACGAGCAGTACTTC.

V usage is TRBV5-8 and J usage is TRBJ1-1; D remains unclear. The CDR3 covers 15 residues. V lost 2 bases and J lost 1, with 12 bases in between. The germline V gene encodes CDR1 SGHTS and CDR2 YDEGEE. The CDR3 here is CASSLYPPGNTEAFF. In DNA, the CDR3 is TGTGCCAGCAGCTTATACCCCCCAGGGAACACTGAAGCTTTCTTT.

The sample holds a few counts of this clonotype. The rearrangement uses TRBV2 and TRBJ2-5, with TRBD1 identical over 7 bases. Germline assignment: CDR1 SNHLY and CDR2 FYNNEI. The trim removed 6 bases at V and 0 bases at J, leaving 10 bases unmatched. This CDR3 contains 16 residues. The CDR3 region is CASRAPGQWYQETQYF. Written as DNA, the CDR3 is TGTGCCAGCAGGGCACCGGGACAGTGGTACCAAGAGACCCAGTACTTC.

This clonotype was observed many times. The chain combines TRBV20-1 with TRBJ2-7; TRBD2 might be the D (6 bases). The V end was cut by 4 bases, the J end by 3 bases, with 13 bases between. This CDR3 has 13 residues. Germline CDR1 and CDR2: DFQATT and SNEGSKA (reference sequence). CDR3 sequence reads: CSATLADIYEQYF. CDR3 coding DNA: TGCAGTGCTACCTTAGCGGATATCTACGAGCAGTACTTC.

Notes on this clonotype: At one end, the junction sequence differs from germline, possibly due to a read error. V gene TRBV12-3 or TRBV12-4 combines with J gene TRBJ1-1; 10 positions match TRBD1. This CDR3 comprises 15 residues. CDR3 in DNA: TGTGCCAGCAGTTTCCCCGGGACAGGGGTCACTGAAACTTTCTTT. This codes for CASSFPGTGVTETFF.